The present T cell receptor (beta chain) was sequenced within a study of shared clonotypes between healthy human individuals. Study outcomes and limitations: Only blood was sampled; tissue repertoires likely differ. For naive CD4 cells, 4.5% to 6.5% of clonotypes were shared across a handful of donors.

The assay was immunoSEQ multiplex PCR, and TCRdb's table has in-frame clones only and misses some. The sample shows hundreds of thousands of clones, about 95% of them seen only once. Naive CD8 populations comprised CD45RO-negative cells positively selected for CCR7, excluding terminally differentiated effector memory CD45RA+ cells. V gave up 5 bases and J gave up 7 bases; unmatched junction bases: 16. Germline values: CDR1 MNHEY, CDR2 SMNVEV (reference sequence). This CDR3 is built from 16 residues. Comment on this clone: Its antigen is unidentified.

The sequencing sample was made of naive CD8+ T cells sorted from blood. V and J are TRBV27 and TRBJ1-2; the match to TRBD1 covers 7 bases. This receptor was obtained from a woman aged 25 to 45 in good health. CDR3 in amino acids: CASSPLGRQGIGGYTF. DNA for the CDR3: TGTGCCAGCAGTCCATTGGGGCGACAGGGAATAGGTGGCTACACCTTC.